One T cell receptor (beta chain) is described in this entry. This entry belongs to a study of T cells expressing NK-cell markers. The germline V gene encodes CDR1 MNHNY and CDR2 SVGAGI (reference sequence). This CDR3 region has 11 residues. No DNA is given; TCRdb re-called the 5' RACE reads and lists each CDR3 protein once. This sample's clone table lists some 460,000 distinct CDR3 sequences. The chain carries TRBV6-6 and TRBJ2-2. This TCR came from a woman aged 45-65 years in good health. The sequenced sample was blood T cells: a sorted CD56 or NKG2C T cell subset, CD4+ or CD8+ T cells, or bulk PBMC T cells (not recorded which). The CDR3 here is CASSYNGELFF.